The sequence of this T cell receptor beta chain was determined in a study of CD8 T cells in ankylosing spondylitis listed by TCRdb under 2017. Background on the whole study: T cell receptor beta repertoires were profiled in healthy donors and ankylosing spondylitis patients so that disease-linked TCR variants could be found. The full study cohort comprised 25 or so ankylosing spondylitis patients and 110 or so healthy donors. Samples of peripheral blood were taken, and for ankylosing spondylitis patients, synovial fluid was collected as well. Overall study results and their limits: Significant enrichment of the disease-linked clones was reported in matched synovial fluid samples from ankylosing spondylitis patients. A TCR beta motif made up of roughly eight highly homologous amino acid variants appeared to be characteristic of blood from ankylosing spondylitis patients. The disease-linked clones had a CD8+ phenotype and were found at relatively low frequencies in peripheral blood. Some TCR beta motif variants had previously been reported in synovial fluid and blood of reactive arthritis patients, which suggested common disease-initiation mechanisms.

Instrument on record: Illumina HiSeq 2500. TCR beta libraries were prepared by quantitative 5'-RACE with molecular barcodes. The original pipeline was this. A new computational method based on a probabilistic model of VDJ rearrangement was used to identify disease-linked TCR variants. TCRdb reprocessing: public reads trimmed at Q25 with fastp, clones called with MiXCR, in-frame beta chains kept. When rows share a CDR3 protein, they turn into one entry using the most common DNA and genes. These V and J calls derive from TCRdb rather than the authors' analysis. This sample comprises about 440,000 distinct CDR3 sequences, 15% to 20% of them detected only once. Just over 1% of the sample lies in the top ten. V is shortened by 1 base, J by 0 bases, and the region joining them spans 12 bases. The CDR3 contains 17 residues, cysteine and phenylalanine counted. The entry retains the CDR3 DNA only, 51 bases that are in frame from base 1. The germline V gene yields LGHNA for CDR1 and YNFKEQ for CDR2.

This clonotype has just a few counts. Its antigen is still unknown. It has no much larger one-base neighbor in the sample; base qualities were not kept. This clonotype originated in a male donor with ankylosing spondylitis. The chain links TRBV4-2 with TRBJ2-2; the D region possibly corresponds to TRBD2 (6 bases align). What was sequenced was blood, either unsorted or a sorted T cell fraction (not recorded which). The CDR3 is CASSQGSAGSNTGELFF. The DNA sequence follows: TGTGCCAGCAGCCAAGGGAGCGCGGGATCGAACACCGGGGAGCTGTTTTTT.